The rows below give T cell receptor beta chains drawn from one sample of a study of T-cell reconstitution after alpha-beta-depleted transplantation in children. TCRdb re-derived calls from the PCR reads in MiXCR, one entry per CDR3 protein. The table has 450,000 to 600,000 distinct CDR3 sequences, 15% to 20% seen once. The sample was PBMCs from the stem cell graft donor, taken from the stem cell graft. These receptor sequences come from a human donor who donated a stem cell graft to a child with acute lymphoblastic leukemia. Each CDR3 is given with its conserved first and last residue. A D gene is named only where the DNA matches it firmly. Clone size is not always given. Where it is, it says once, few, many or a class for expanded clones.

j_call d_call clone_size v_call cdr3_nt cdr3_aa
TRBJ1-1 NA NA TRBV27 TGTGCCAGCAGTCCTCGGACAGCTATAAACACTGAAGCTTTCTTT CASSPRTAINTEAFF
TRBJ2-2 TRBD2 few TRBV9 TGTGCCAGCAGCTCAGCTAGCGGGAACACCGGGGAGCTGTTTTTT CASSSASGNTGELFF
TRBJ1-1 NA many TRBV6-2/TRBV6-3 TGTGCCAGCAGTCCCCGCGACAGGACTTTTACTGAGACTTTCTTT CASSPRDRTFTETFF
TRBJ2-1 TRBD2 NA TRBV5-1 TGCGCCAGCACCCTAGCGGGAGTCCGGAATGAGCAGTTCTTC CASTLAGVRNEQFF
TRBJ1-2 NA NA TRBV9 TGTGCCAGCAGCGCCACCGGGACTAGGAATGGCGGCTACACCTTC CASSATGTRNGGYTF
TRBJ2-3 TRBD1 NA TRBV27 TGTGCCAGCAAAACCTTCGTCCAGGGGGCTCAAGGTACGCAGTATTTT CASKTFVQGAQGTQYF
TRBJ1-1 TRBD1 few TRBV12-3/TRBV12-4 TGTGCCAGCAGTTACAGGGGCGTCGACACTGAAGCTTTCTTT CASSYRGVDTEAFF
TRBJ2-7 TRBD1 once TRBV6-5 TGTGCCAGCAGTTATAAATGGGACAGGGCCTCCTACGAGCAGTACTTC CASSYKWDRASYEQYF
TRBJ1-5 NA many TRBV12-3/TRBV12-4 TGTGCCAGCAGTGGAAGCAATCAGCCCCAGCATTTT CASSGSNQPQHF
TRBJ2-3 NA NA TRBV4-1 TGCGCCAGCAGCCAAGATCCCGGGGTCACGGCAGATACGCAGTATTTT CASSQDPGVTADTQYF
TRBJ1-2 TRBD1 many TRBV5-1 TGTGCCAGCAGCTTAGGACAGGGCGACTATGGCTACACCTTC CASSLGQGDYGYTF
TRBJ2-1 TRBD2 NA TRBV6-2/TRBV6-3 TGTGCCAGCAGTTACGAACTAGCGGGAGTTAGAGGATACGATGAGCAGTTCTTC CASSYELAGVRGYDEQFF
TRBJ2-1 NA NA TRBV3-1 TGTGCCAGCAGCCAACGGGTAGCGTCCTACAATGAGCAGTTCTTC CASSQRVASYNEQFF
TRBJ2-7 TRBD2 few TRBV4-1 TGCGCCAGCAGCCCCCTCTTTGCCCGGCCGCGGGAGTTGTCAGTGCAGTACTTC CASSPLFARPRELSVQYF
TRBJ2-1 TRBD2 few TRBV5-6 TGTGCCAGCAGCTTGCGCGGGAGACAGTTCTTC CASSLRGRQFF
TRBJ2-1 NA many TRBV30 TGTGCCTGGAGTGTACGCTACGAGCAGTTCTTC CAWSVRYEQFF
TRBJ1-1 NA many TRBV15 TGTGCCACCAGCAGAACCATGACAGGAACTGAAGCTTTCTTT CATSRTMTGTEAFF
TRBJ2-7 NA NA TRBV9 TGTGCCAGCAGCGTGGCGGGATCGACCTACGAGCAGTACTTC CASSVAGSTYEQYF
TRBJ2-5 NA NA TRBV20-1 TGCAGTGCGACACGACAGAGCCAAGAGACCCAGTACTTC CSATRQSQETQYF
TRBJ2-1 NA few TRBV6-5 TGTGCCAGCAGTACTACCGGGACTGGCCCCAATGAGCAGTTCTTC CASSTTGTGPNEQFF
TRBJ2-2 TRBD1 NA TRBV27 TGTGCCAGCAGTTTTCCCCGACAGGGTCGGGCCGGGGAGCTGTTTTTT CASSFPRQGRAGELFF
TRBJ1-5 TRBD1 few TRBV20-1 TGCAGTGCGGGGACAGGGGGAGGACAGCCCCAGCATTTT CSAGTGGGQPQHF
TRBJ2-7 TRBD1 NA TRBV7-8 TGTGCCAGCAGCCCCCCAAGGGGGCAGGACGAGCAGTACTTC CASSPPRGQDEQYF
TRBJ2-7 NA many TRBV11-1 TGTGCCAGCAGCTTTTCGCCCTACGAGCAGTACTTC CASSFSPYEQYF
TRBJ2-1 NA NA TRBV12-3/TRBV12-4 TGTGCCAGCAGTTTTGAGAGGGCCCATTCCAATGAGCAGTTCTTC CASSFERAHSNEQFF
TRBJ2-7 TRBD1 few TRBV25-1 TGTGCCAGCACTGCCGGGACAGGGGCCGAGCAGTACTTC CASTAGTGAEQYF
TRBJ2-7 NA NA TRBV7-9 TGTGCCAGCAGCCCCGGGGAACTGGGGCAGTACTTC CASSPGELGQYF
TRBJ2-1 TRBD2 few TRBV29-1 TGCAGCGCCGAGGGAGGGCTAGCGGCTTACAATGAGCAGTTCTTC CSAEGGLAAYNEQFF
TRBJ2-7 TRBD2 NA TRBV27 TGTGCCAGCAGAACCACTAGCGGGAATTTCTACGAGCAGTACTTC CASRTTSGNFYEQYF
TRBJ2-2 TRBD2 NA TRBV6-5 TGTGCCAGCAGTTATGAGGGACTAGCGGGAGGGGCCGGGGAGCTGTTTTTT CASSYEGLAGGAGELFF
TRBJ1-1 NA NA TRBV5-1 TGCGCCAGCAGCCGTCTGCTCCAGAGGAACACTGAAGCTTTCTTT CASSRLLQRNTEAFF
TRBJ1-1 NA NA TRBV5-1 TGCGCCAGCAGCCTCAGGTTGGGACAGAACACTGAAGCTTTCTTT CASSLRLGQNTEAFF
TRBJ2-3 NA NA TRBV12-3/TRBV12-4 TGTGCCAGCAGTTTAGACCCCCTTTCTACAGATACGCAGTATTTT CASSLDPLSTDTQYF
TRBJ2-1 NA NA TRBV20-1 TGCAGTGCTCCCGGACAGACTACTGACAATGAGCAGTTCTTC CSAPGQTTDNEQFF
TRBJ1-5 TRBD1 NA TRBV20-1 TGCAGTGCTGAGGACAGGGAGGGTCAGCCCCAGCATTTT CSAEDREGQPQHF
TRBJ2-7 NA few TRBV20-1 TGCAGTGCTAGTCCCTGGGACTTGTCGTACGAGCAGTACTTC CSASPWDLSYEQYF
TRBJ1-2 NA NA TRBV24-1 TGTGCCACCAGTGACCCTGCGGTTACGGGTGACTATGGCTACACCTTC CATSDPAVTGDYGYTF
TRBJ2-3 TRBD2 few TRBV29-1 TGCAGCGGGGCGGGGGGGACTGGCACAGATACGCAGTATTTT CSGAGGTGTDTQYF
TRBJ2-2 NA NA TRBV4-1 TGCGCCAGCACAACGGGTCCGGCAGGCAACACCGGGGAGCTGTTTTTT CASTTGPAGNTGELFF
TRBJ2-5 NA NA TRBV20-1 TGCAGTGCTAGGGACCCTGACCAAGAGACCCAGTACTTC CSARDPDQETQYF
TRBJ1-1 NA few TRBV5-1 TGCGCCAGCAGCTTGGGGAGGGAGAGACCGAACACTGAAGCTTTCTTT CASSLGRERPNTEAFF
TRBJ1-1 TRBD1 NA TRBV6-2/TRBV6-3 TGTGCCAGCAGGCGGCGGGACAGGAGTAACACTGAAGCTTTCTTT CASRRRDRSNTEAFF
TRBJ2-5 TRBD2 few TRBV20-1 TGCAGTGCTAGAGATCAGGGACTAGCGGGAGGCCAAGAGACCCAGTACTTC CSARDQGLAGGQETQYF
TRBJ1-2 TRBD1 few TRBV29-1 TGCAGCGTTGGTCCATCTACAACAGGGGTTCGGTATGGCTACACCTTC CSVGPSTTGVRYGYTF
TRBJ2-3 TRBD2 NA TRBV7-3 TGTGCCAGCAGCCGGACCGGGACTAGCGGGATTTGGGGCACAGATACGCAGTATTTT CASSRTGTSGIWGTDTQYF
TRBJ1-1 NA many TRBV5-1 TGCGCCAGCAGCTTGACAGGGCTTGAAGCTTTCTTT CASSLTGLEAFF
TRBJ2-3 NA few TRBV9 TGTGCCAGCAGCGTAGAGGGCGATACGCAGTATTTT CASSVEGDTQYF
TRBJ2-7 NA few TRBV3-1 TGTGCCAGCAGCCAAGATGTAGCACTCCCTGGTGAGCAGTACTTC CASSQDVALPGEQYF
TRBJ1-2 NA once TRBV5-1 TGCGCCAGCAGCTTGGAAGATGGTAACGGCTACACCTTC CASSLEDGNGYTF
TRBJ2-7 NA many TRBV5-1 TGCGCCAGCAGAGCCGCGGCTACCTACGAGCAGTACTTC CASRAAATYEQYF